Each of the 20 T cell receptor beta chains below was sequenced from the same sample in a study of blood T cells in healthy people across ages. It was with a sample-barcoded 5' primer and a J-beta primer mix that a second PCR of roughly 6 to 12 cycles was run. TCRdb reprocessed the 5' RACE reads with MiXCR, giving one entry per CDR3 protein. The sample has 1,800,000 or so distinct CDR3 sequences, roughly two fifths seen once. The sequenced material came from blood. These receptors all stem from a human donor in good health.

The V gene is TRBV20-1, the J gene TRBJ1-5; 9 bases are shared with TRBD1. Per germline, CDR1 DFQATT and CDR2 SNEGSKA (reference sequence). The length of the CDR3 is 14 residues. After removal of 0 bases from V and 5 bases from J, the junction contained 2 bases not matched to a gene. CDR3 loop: CSARDGTGYQPQHF. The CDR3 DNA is TGCAGTGCTAGAGACGGGACAGGGTATCAGCCCCAGCATTTT.

CDR3 nucleotide sequence: TGTGCCAGCAGCTCGGCCGGACACCGAAACAATGAGCAGTTCTTC. Translating it yields CASSSAGHRNNEQFF. The chain is built from TRBV3-1 and TRBJ2-1; tentative D call: TRBD1 (5 bases). The germline gives CDR1 LGHDT, CDR2 YNNKEL (reference sequence). The CDR3 loop spans 15 amino acids. Trimming removed 5 bases from V and 5 bases from J, with 16 bases in between.

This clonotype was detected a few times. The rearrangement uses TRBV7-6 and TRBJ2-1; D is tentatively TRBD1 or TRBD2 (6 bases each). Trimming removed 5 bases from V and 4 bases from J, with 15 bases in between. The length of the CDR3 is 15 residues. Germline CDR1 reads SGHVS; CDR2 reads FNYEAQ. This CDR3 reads CASSPGGPLYNEQFF. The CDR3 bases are TGTGCCAGCAGCCCTGGGGGGCCATTATACAATGAGCAGTTCTTC. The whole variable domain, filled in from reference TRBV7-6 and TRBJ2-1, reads GAGVSQSPRYKVTKRGQDVALRCDPISGHVSLYWYRQALGQGPEFLTYFNYEAQQDKSGLPNDRFSAERPEGSISTLTIQRTEQRDSAMYRCASSPGGPLYNEQFFGPGTRLTVL.

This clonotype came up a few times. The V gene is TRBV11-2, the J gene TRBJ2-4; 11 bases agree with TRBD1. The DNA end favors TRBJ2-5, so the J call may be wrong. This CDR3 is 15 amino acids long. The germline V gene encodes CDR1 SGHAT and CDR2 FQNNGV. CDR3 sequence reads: CASSLGGTGGETQYF. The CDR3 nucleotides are TGTGCCAGCAGCTTAGGGGGGACAGGGGGAGAGACCCAGTACTTC.

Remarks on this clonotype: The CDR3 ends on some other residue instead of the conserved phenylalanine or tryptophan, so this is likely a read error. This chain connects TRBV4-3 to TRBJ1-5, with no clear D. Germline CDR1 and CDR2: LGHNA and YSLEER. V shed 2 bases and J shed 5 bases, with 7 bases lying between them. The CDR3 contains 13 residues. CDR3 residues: CASSQRLDQPQHC. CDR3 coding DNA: TGCGCCAGCAGCCAAAGGTTGGATCAGCCCCAGCATTGT.

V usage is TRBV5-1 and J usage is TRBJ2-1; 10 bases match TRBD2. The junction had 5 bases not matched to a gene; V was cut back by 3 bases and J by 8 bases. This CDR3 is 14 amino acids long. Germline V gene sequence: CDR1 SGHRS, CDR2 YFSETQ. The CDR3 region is CASSSGLAIDEQFF. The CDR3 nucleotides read TGCGCCAGCAGCTCGGGACTAGCGATCGATGAGCAGTTCTTC.

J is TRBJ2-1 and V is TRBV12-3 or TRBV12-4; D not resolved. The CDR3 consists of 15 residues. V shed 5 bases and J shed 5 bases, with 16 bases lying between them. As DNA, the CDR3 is TGTGCCAGCAGTCAAGCCGCGGCCCTAAACAATGAGCAGTTCTTC. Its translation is CASSQAAALNNEQFF.

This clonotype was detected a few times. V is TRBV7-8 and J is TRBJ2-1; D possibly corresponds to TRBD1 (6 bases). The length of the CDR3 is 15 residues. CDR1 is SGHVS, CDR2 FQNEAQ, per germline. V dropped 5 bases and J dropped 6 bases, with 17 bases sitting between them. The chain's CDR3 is CASSIWQGHGNEQFF. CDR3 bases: TGTGCCAGCAGCATCTGGCAGGGACACGGCAATGAGCAGTTCTTC.

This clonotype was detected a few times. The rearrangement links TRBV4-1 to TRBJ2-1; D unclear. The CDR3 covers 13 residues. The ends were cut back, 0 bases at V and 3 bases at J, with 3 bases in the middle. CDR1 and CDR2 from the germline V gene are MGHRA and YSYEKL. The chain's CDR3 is CASSQEIYNEQFF. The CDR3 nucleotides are TGCGCCAGCAGCCAAGAGATCTACAATGAGCAGTTCTTC.

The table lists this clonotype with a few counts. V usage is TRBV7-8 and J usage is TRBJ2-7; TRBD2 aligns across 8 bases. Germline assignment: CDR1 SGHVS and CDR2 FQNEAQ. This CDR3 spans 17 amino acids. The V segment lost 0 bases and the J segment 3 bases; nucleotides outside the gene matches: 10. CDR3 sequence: CASSLARAGGPLYEQYF. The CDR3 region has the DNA TGTGCCAGCAGCTTAGCAAGGGCGGGGGGCCCTCTCTACGAGCAGTACTTC.

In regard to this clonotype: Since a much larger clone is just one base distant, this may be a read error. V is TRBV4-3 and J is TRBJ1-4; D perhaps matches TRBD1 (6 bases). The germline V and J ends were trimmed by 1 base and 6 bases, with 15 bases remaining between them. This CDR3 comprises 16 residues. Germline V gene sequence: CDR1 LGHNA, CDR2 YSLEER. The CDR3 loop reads CASSQGDKGPDEKLFF. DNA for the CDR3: TGCGCCAGCAGCCAAGGGGACAAGGGGCCGGATGAAAAACTGTTTTTT.

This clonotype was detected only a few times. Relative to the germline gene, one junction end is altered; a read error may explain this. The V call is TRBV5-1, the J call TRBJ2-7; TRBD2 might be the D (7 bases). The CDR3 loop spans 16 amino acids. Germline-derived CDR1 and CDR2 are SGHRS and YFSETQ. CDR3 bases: TGCGTCAGCAGCCCCTTTATGGGGGGGGCCCCCCACGAGCAGTACTTC. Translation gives CVSSPFMGGAPHEQYF.

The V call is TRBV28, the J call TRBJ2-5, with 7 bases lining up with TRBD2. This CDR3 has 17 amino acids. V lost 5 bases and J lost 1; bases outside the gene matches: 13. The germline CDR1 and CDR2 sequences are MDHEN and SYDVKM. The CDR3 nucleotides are TGTGCCAGCAGTCCCGGGGGGTGGGGGACGAGCCAAGAGACCCAGTACTTC. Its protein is CASSPGGWGTSQETQYF.

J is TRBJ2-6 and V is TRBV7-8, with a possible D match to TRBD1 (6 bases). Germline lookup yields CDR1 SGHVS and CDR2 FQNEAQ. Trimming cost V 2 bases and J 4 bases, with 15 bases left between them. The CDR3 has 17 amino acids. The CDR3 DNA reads TGTGCCAGCAGCTTACCGACAGGCAGCAGGGGGGCCAACGTCCTGACTTTC. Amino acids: CASSLPTGSRGANVLTF. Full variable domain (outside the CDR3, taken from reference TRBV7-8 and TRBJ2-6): GAGVSQSPRYKVAKRGQDVALRCDPISGHVSLFWYQQALGQGPEFLTYFQNEAQLDKSGLPSDRFFAERPEGSVSTLKIQRTQQEDSAVYLCASSLPTGSRGANVLTFGAGSRLTVL.

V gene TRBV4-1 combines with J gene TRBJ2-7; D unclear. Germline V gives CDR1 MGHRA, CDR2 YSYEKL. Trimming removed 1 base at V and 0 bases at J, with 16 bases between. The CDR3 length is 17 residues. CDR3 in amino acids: CASSQVASVRSSYEQYF. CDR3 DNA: TGCGCCAGCAGCCAAGTCGCGTCGGTAAGAAGCTCCTACGAGCAGTACTTC.

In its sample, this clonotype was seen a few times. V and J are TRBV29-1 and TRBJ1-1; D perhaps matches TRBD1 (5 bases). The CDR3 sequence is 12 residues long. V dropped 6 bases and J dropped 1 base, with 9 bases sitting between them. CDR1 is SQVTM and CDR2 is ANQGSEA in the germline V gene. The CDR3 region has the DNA TGCAGCGTCCCCGGGGGGAACACTGAAGCTTTCTTT. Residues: CSVPGGNTEAFF.

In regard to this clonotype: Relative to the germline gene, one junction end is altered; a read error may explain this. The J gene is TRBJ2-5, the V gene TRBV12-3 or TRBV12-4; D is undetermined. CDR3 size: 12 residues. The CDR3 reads CASSISQETQCF. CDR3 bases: TGTGCCAGCAGTATCTCACAAGAGACCCAGTGCTTC.

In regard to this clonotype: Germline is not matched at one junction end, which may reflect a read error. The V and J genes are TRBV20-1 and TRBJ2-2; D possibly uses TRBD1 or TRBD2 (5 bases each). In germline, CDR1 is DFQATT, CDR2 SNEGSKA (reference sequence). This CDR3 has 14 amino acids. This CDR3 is CSANRGSTTGERFF. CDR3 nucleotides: TGCAGTGCTAATAGGGGCTCTACCACCGGGGAGCGGTTTTTT.

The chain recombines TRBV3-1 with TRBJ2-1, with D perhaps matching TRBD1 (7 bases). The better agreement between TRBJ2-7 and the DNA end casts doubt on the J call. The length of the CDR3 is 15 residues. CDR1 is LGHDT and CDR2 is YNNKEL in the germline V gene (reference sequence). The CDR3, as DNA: TGTGCCAGCAGCCCCAGTAGACAGGGAGGCTACGAGCAGTACTTC. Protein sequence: CASSPSRQGGYEQYF.

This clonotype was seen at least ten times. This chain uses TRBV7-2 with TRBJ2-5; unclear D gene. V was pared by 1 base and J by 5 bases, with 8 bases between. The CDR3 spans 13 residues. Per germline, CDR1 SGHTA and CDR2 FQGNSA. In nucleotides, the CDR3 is TGTGCCAGCAGCTTAGTCCCCCGGGAGACCCAGTACTTC. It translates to CASSLVPRETQYF.